Listed here are 26 T cell receptor beta chains from one sample, sequenced in a study of control samples from healthy donors and cancer patients. The assay was immunoSEQ multiplex PCR, and TCRdb's table has in-frame clones only and misses some. The data contain more than 150,000 clones, 90% to 95% of them singletons. The source material was blood. These receptors were taken from a woman aged 25-40 years in good health.

The chain is built from TRBV5-1 and TRBJ2-2; no firm D call. Germline V lookup: CDR1 SGHRS, CDR2 YFSETQ. V gave up 2 bases and J gave up 3 bases, with 5 bases separating them. The CDR3 sequence is 13 residues long. CDR3 nucleotide sequence: TGCGCCAGCAGCTTTCAGGACACCGGGGAGCTGTTTTTT. The encoded protein is CASSFQDTGELFF.

The J gene is TRBJ2-5, the V gene TRBV10-3, with D perhaps assigned TRBD1 or TRBD2 (5 bases each). With 5 bases removed from V and 1 base from J, the gap between germline ends came to 17 bases. The CDR3 consists of 16 residues. Germline values: CDR1 ENHRY, CDR2 SYGVKD. Here the CDR3 reads CAISRGTDPAQETQYF. The DNA for the CDR3 is TGTGCCATCAGTAGAGGGACCGACCCTGCCCAAGAGACCCAGTACTTC.

The chain uses TRBV6-1 and TRBJ1-2; D remains unclear. This CDR3 is built from 13 residues. V gave up 1 base and J gave up 4 bases, with 7 bases separating them. Germline lookup yields CDR1 MNHNS and CDR2 SASEGT. The DNA of the CDR3 is TGTGCCAGCAGTGAAGTACAGACCTATGGCTACACCTTC. Amino acid sequence: CASSEVQTYGYTF.

The chain is built from TRBV19 and TRBJ1-5; tentatively, D is TRBD1 (5 bases). This CDR3 comprises 13 residues. Trimming cost V 3 bases and J 2 bases, with 5 bases left between them. The V gene's germline CDR1 is LNHDA and CDR2 SQIVND (reference sequence). The CDR3 region has the DNA TGTGCCAGTAGTATGGGGGGCAATCAGCCCCAGCATTTT. Translating it yields CASSMGGNQPQHF.

The chain carries TRBV7-9 and TRBJ2-2; D is uncertain. CDR3 length: 15 residues. Germline V gene data show CDR1 as SEHNR and CDR2 as FQNEAQ (reference sequence). Trimming cost V 5 bases and J 7 bases, with 17 bases left between them. The CDR3 protein is CASSPPDLGFGELFF. In nucleotides, the CDR3 is TGTGCCAGCAGCCCCCCAGATCTCGGGTTCGGGGAGCTGTTTTTT.

The chain employs TRBV5-6 and TRBJ2-3; 9 bases agree with TRBD1. This CDR3 is 15 amino acids long. CDR1 SGHDT and CDR2 YYEEEE come from the germline V gene. Trimming cost V 4 bases and J 4 bases; bases outside gene matches: 7. The CDR3 nucleotides read TGTGCCAGCAGCCTGGGGACAGGGTTGGCAGATACGCAGTATTTT. Translating it yields CASSLGTGLADTQYF.

The chain uses TRBV25-1 and TRBJ1-1; D gene ambiguous. Germline values: CDR1 MGHDK, CDR2 SYGVNS. V was trimmed by 1 base and J by 9 bases, leaving 21 bases between them. The CDR3 runs to 16 residues. The CDR3 region has the DNA TGTGCCAGCAGTGAATCCGCCTTTGGCAGGCCGACTCAAGCTTTCTTT. Encoded protein: CASSESAFGRPTQAFF.

The rearrangement uses TRBV2 and TRBJ1-5; perhaps TRBD1 as D (5 bases). CDR3 size: 15 residues. CDR1 SNHLY and CDR2 FYNNEI come from the germline V gene. The V end lost 3 bases, the J end lost 4 bases, and 13 bases lay between the germline ends. The CDR3 DNA follows: TGTGCCAGCAGTGATGGGTGGGGGGGAAATCAGCCCCAGCATTTT. Its protein product is CASSDGWGGNQPQHF.

The chain couples TRBV19 to TRBJ1-2; D gene uncertain. The CDR3 covers 14 residues. V was cut by 7 bases and J by 0 bases, with 12 bases left in between. CDR1 LNHDA and CDR2 SQIVND come from the germline V gene (reference sequence). For the CDR3, the DNA is TGTGCCAGTACCCCTCGTCCGACTAACTATGGCTACACCTTC. It translates to CASTPRPTNYGYTF.

V and J are TRBV21-1 and TRBJ2-7; the DNA was not compared with TRBD2, the D call given in the table. TRBV21-1 has pseudogene status. This CDR3 has 16 amino acids. As DNA, the CDR3 is TGTGCCAGCAGCAAAGCTAGCGGGGGCAGCTCCTACGAGCAGTACTTC. The encoded protein is CASSKASGGSSYEQYF.

V is TRBV28 and J is TRBJ1-1, with a tentative D call TRBD1 (5 bases). Germline values: CDR1 MDHEN, CDR2 SYDVKM. V was pared by 6 bases and J by 5 bases, with 13 bases between. The CDR3 runs to 13 residues. This CDR3 reads CASREIGGTEAFF. The CDR3 bases are TGTGCCAGCAGGGAGATTGGGGGAACTGAAGCTTTCTTT.

The DNA for the CDR3 is TGTGCCAGCAGTTTATCGGCAGGGGTGTCAGGAAACACCATATATTTT. It translates to CASSLSAGVSGNTIYF. The chain couples TRBV28 to TRBJ1-3; D is possibly TRBD1 (6 bases). Germline values: CDR1 MDHEN, CDR2 SYDVKM. This CDR3 region has 16 residues. The V gene lost 1 base and the J gene lost 4 bases, with 14 bases spanning the gap.

This clone was counted a single time. The chain joins TRBV18 to TRBJ2-7, with TRBD2 identical over 7 bases. Per the germline V gene, CDR1 is KGHSH and CDR2 is LQKENI. The J segment lost 7 bases and the V segment lost 6 bases, leaving 15 bases of the junction unmatched. This CDR3 region has 15 residues. CDR3 DNA sequence: TGTGCCAGCTCTCCAACTGGACGTACGGGGGGAGAGCAGTACTTC. The encoded protein is CASSPTGRTGGEQYF.

The V gene is TRBV7-3, the J gene TRBJ2-1, with D possibly called TRBD1 or TRBD2 (6 bases each). Germline V CDR1 and CDR2: SGHTA, FQGTGA. This CDR3 is 14 amino acids long. Trimming shortened V by 1 base and J by 4 bases, and 8 bases separated the two germline ends. CDR3 sequence: CASSLKGGYNEQFF. The DNA for the CDR3 is TGTGCCAGCAGCTTAAAGGGGGGTTACAATGAGCAGTTCTTC.

The rearrangement uses TRBV4-1 and TRBJ1-5; tentatively, D is TRBD1 (5 bases). CDR1 and CDR2 from the germline V gene are MGHRA and YSYEKL. There are 15 residues in the CDR3. V dropped 2 bases and J dropped 7 bases, with 15 bases sitting between them. For the CDR3, the DNA is TGCGCCAGCAGCCAATGGCGGGGCCCGGGACAGCCCCAGCATTTT. The encoded protein is CASSQWRGPGQPQHF.

The J gene is TRBJ2-6, the V gene TRBV7-9; TRBD1 might be the D (6 bases). The V and J ends lost 3 bases and 2 bases respectively, with 14 bases between them. Germline CDR1 and CDR2: SEHNR and FQNEAQ (reference sequence). There are 17 residues in the CDR3. CDR3 protein: CASSFDTGPPGANVLTF. The CDR3 coding sequence is TGTGCCAGCAGCTTTGATACAGGGCCCCCTGGGGCCAACGTCCTGACTTTC.

The genes are TRBV28 and TRBJ1-5; TRBD1 matches at 7 bases. CDR3 length equals 18 residues. CDR1 is MDHEN and CDR2 is SYDVKM in the germline V gene. V lost 3 bases, J lost 4 bases, and 15 bases stayed unmatched. The CDR3 nucleotides are TGTGCCAGCAGTTTCCACAGGCGAGCCCAGGGGGGGAATCAGCCCCAGCATTTT. The encoded protein is CASSFHRRAQGGNQPQHF.

The J gene is TRBJ2-7, the V gene TRBV5-6, with a tentative D call TRBD1 (5 bases). The V end was cut by 3 bases, the J end by 5 bases, with 6 bases between. The CDR3 contains 11 residues. The germline V gene has CDR1 SGHDT and CDR2 YYEEEE. CDR3 in DNA: TGTGCCAGCAGCTCAGGGCACGAGCAGTACTTC. It encodes CASSSGHEQYF.

This clone was observed a single time. The gene calls are TRBV5-6 and TRBJ2-7; 7 nucleotides agree with TRBD2. The CDR3 totals 16 residues. Trimming removed 1 base from V and 1 base from J; junction bases left unmatched: 8. The V gene's germline CDR1 is SGHDT and CDR2 YYEEEE. The CDR3 region is CASSLWRESSSYEQYF. Here the CDR3 DNA reads TGTGCCAGCAGCTTGTGGCGGGAGAGCTCTTCCTACGAGCAGTACTTC.

This chain connects TRBV9 to TRBJ2-3; 12 bases fit TRBD2. The CDR3 has 16 residues. Trimming took 2 bases from V and 1 from J; bases not matched to a gene: 2. Germline V gene data show CDR1 as SGDLS and CDR2 as YYNGEE. The CDR3 sequence is CASSVRTSGGTDTQYF. DNA for the CDR3: TGTGCCAGCAGCGTCAGGACTAGCGGGGGCACAGATACGCAGTATTTT. Full variable domain (outside the CDR3, taken from reference TRBV9 and TRBJ2-3): DSGVTQTPKHLITATGQRVTLRCSPRSGDLSVYWYQQSLDQGLQFLIQYYNGEERAKGNILERFSAQQFPDLHSELNLSSLELGDSALYFCASSVRTSGGTDTQYFGPGTRLTVL.

J is TRBJ2-5 and V is TRBV7-2, with D tentatively TRBD2 (6 bases). CDR1 SGHTA and CDR2 FQGNSA come from the germline V gene. CDR3 length: 15 residues. V shed 5 bases and J shed 2 bases, with 15 bases lying between them. The CDR3 nucleotides are TGTGCCAGCAGCCCCTTCGGCGGGGAACAAGAGACCCAGTACTTC. Its translation: CASSPFGGEQETQYF.

The V call is TRBV18, the J call TRBJ1-1; no definite D call. The V gene lost 5 bases and the J gene lost 5 bases, with 18 bases spanning the gap. The CDR3 is made up of 15 amino acids. Per the germline V gene, CDR1 is KGHSH and CDR2 is LQKENI. CDR3 bases: TGTGCCAGCTCAGCCGGACCCGGGTGGGGAACTGAAGCTTTCTTT. Translating it yields CASSAGPGWGTEAFF.

CDR3 region: CASSPSGGPTHIQYF. For the CDR3, the DNA is TGTGCCAGCAGTCCCAGTGGCGGCCCGACTCACATTCAGTACTTC. This sequence joins TRBV6-6 and TRBJ2-4; the D is unclear. The CDR3 totals 15 residues. Trimming cost V 5 bases and J 8 bases, with 19 bases left between them. Germline values: CDR1 MNHNY, CDR2 SVGAGI (reference sequence).

V gene TRBV30 combines with J gene TRBJ2-1, with 13 bases aligning to TRBD2. The CDR3 loop spans 15 amino acids. V shed 2 bases, J shed 5 bases, and the junction held 3 bases outside the gene matches. CDR1 is GTSNPN and CDR2 is SVGIG in the germline V gene (reference sequence). The CDR3 region is CAWSLGTSGNNEQFF. Here the CDR3 DNA reads TGTGCCTGGAGTTTAGGGACTAGCGGGAACAATGAGCAGTTCTTC.

The chain joins TRBV2 to TRBJ2-5, with TRBD1 matching over 7 bases. J was trimmed by 1 base and V by 6 bases; bases with no gene match: 2. The CDR3 has 13 amino acids. Germline V gene data show CDR1 as SNHLY and CDR2 as FYNNEI. CDR3 coding DNA: TGTGCCAGCAGAAAGGGGGCCCAAGAGACCCAGTACTTC. Translation gives CASRKGAQETQYF.

This chain uses TRBV6-5 with TRBJ1-1; unclear D gene. The germline V and J ends were trimmed by 2 bases and 3 bases, with 7 bases remaining between them. Germline V gives CDR1 MNHEY, CDR2 SVGAGI. This CDR3 contains 13 residues. The CDR3 protein is CASSYRRDTEAFF. The CDR3 nucleotides are TGTGCCAGCAGTTACAGGAGAGACACTGAAGCTTTCTTT.